This is a list of T cell receptor beta chains from one sample in a study of control samples from healthy donors and cancer patients. TCRdb keeps only in-frame clones here, not all; method: immunoSEQ multiplex PCR. The sample carries some 99,000 clones, 90% recorded once. The sample consisted of blood. The receptors were sampled from a human donor in good health. The donor label of this sample is uncertain. CDR3s include the opening cysteine and the closing phenylalanine or tryptophan. The D gene is left open where the match is weak. Only part of the rows carry a size: once, few, many, or a class if the clone is expanded.

TRBJ1-1,TRBV18,.,once,TGTGCCAGCTCACTCGGTTTCGGGGGCGCCATCCGTGAAGCTTTCTTT,CASSLGFGGAIREAFF
TRBJ2-7,TRBV5-1,TRBD1,few,TGCGCCAGCAGCTTGGGGGACAGCAGCTACGAGCAGTACTTC,CASSLGDSSYEQYF
TRBJ2-7,TRBV3-1/TRBV3-2,TRBD2,once,TGTGCCAGCAGCACCCCGGCGGGGGGCTCCTACGAGCAGTACTTC,CASSTPAGGSYEQYF
TRBJ2-7,TRBV3-1/TRBV3-2,TRBD1,.,TGTGCCAGCAGCCAGGGGCAAGGGACAGCCTACGAGCAGTACTTC,CASSQGQGTAYEQYF
TRBJ2-5,TRBV2,.,.,TGTGCCAGCAGTGAAGCCCCTGGGGGGGAGACCCAGTACTTC,CASSEAPGGETQYF
TRBJ1-1,TRBV5-1,.,.,TGCGCCAGCAGCTTGTGGGGTGGGACTGAAGCTTTCTTT,CASSLWGGTEAFF
TRBJ1-1,TRBV5-1,.,.,TGCGCCAGCAGCTTGGACGGACGGGAGAACACTGAAGCTTTCTTT,CASSLDGRENTEAFF
TRBJ2-4,TRBV28,.,few,TGTGCCAGCAGTCCGCTCCTTCGGACAGCCCCTAAAAACATTCAGTACTTC,CASSPLLRTAPKNIQYF
TRBJ2-1,TRBV5-1,TRBD2,.,TGCGCCAGCAGCTTGGAGGCTAGCGGGGGATACAATGAGCAGTTCTTC,CASSLEASGGYNEQFF
TRBJ2-6,TRBV7-2,TRBD1,.,TGTGCCAGCAGCTCGGGACAGGGGGCTTCTGGGGCCAACGTCCTGACTTTC,CASSSGQGASGANVLTF
TRBJ1-1,TRBV28,.,.,TGTGCCAGCAGTCCGGCCAGGGTGTGGACCACTGAAGCTTTCTTT,CASSPARVWTTEAFF
TRBJ2-1,TRBV19,TRBD1,.,TGTGCCAGTAGTATTGCCGGGACAGGGGGCTATTCTGGGCAGTTCTTC,CASSIAGTGGYSGQFF
TRBJ1-4,TRBV12-3/TRBV12-4,.,.,TGTGCCAGCACCCCAGTCGGGGGCGAAAAACTGTTTTTT,CASTPVGGEKLFF
TRBJ1-1,TRBV19,.,.,TGTGCCAGTAGTACAAATACAGGAACTGAAGCTTTCTTT,CASSTNTGTEAFF
TRBJ2-2,TRBV5-1,TRBD1,.,TGCGCCAGCAGCATGGCCGGGACAGGGTACACCGGGGAGCTGTTTTTT,CASSMAGTGYTGELFF
TRBJ1-1,TRBV7-8,TRBD1,.,TGTGCCAGCAGCTTAGTTGGGACAGGGGGGACTGAAGCTTTCTTT,CASSLVGTGGTEAFF
TRBJ2-3,TRBV2,.,.,TGTGCCAGCAGTCCGAGGGTCACGGATACGCAGTATTTT,CASSPRVTDTQYF
TRBJ2-7,TRBV14,.,.,TGTGCCAGCAGCCAAGCGGGGTGGGGCGCGTCCTACGAGCAGTACTTC,CASSQAGWGASYEQYF
TRBJ1-5,TRBV6-5,.,.,TGTGCCAGCACAATTGGGGCTGGGGGAGAGCCCCAGCATTTT,CASTIGAGGEPQHF
TRBJ1-1,TRBV28,.,.,TGTGCCAGCAGTTTATCAGGATACACTGAAGCTTTCTTT,CASSLSGYTEAFF
TRBJ1-2,TRBV7-6,TRBD1,.,TGTGCCAGCAGCTTAGAGGTCAGGGGGAGGTATGGCTACACCTTC,CASSLEVRGRYGYTF
TRBJ1-1,TRBV5-4,TRBD1,.,TGTGCCAGCAGCGTAGTCCGGGACAGGGTTAAGGGGAGCACTGAAGCTTTCTTT,CASSVVRDRVKGSTEAFF
TRBJ2-7,TRBV5-4,TRBD2,.,TGTGCCAGCAGCTTCCGGACTAGCGGGGGACCTATTTCCTACGAGCAGTACTTC,CASSFRTSGGPISYEQYF
TRBJ2-1,TRBV5-1,TRBD2,.,TGCGCCAGCAGCTTTTCGGCTAGCGGGGGGTTGAATGAGCAGTTCTTC,CASSFSASGGLNEQFF
TRBJ1-2,TRBV19,.,.,TGTGCCAGTAGTACCATCAGGATAGGCAACAACTATGGCTACACCTTC,CASSTIRIGNNYGYTF
TRBJ1-2,TRBV11-2,.,.,TGTGCCAGCAGCCCAGGGCAAAACATGGGCTATGGCTACACCTTC,CASSPGQNMGYGYTF
TRBJ2-1,TRBV7-8,TRBD2,.,TGTGCCAGCAGCTTTGGTATTTCTAGCGGGGGTAGGCCCCGCGAGCAGTTCTTC,CASSFGISSGGRPREQFF
TRBJ2-7,TRBV18,TRBD1,.,TGTGCCAGCTCACCGCCGGGACAGGACAACTACGAGCAGTACTTC,CASSPPGQDNYEQYF
TRBJ2-1,TRBV6-5,TRBD2,.,TGTGCCAGCCGTTTGGGGGGGGTGGCCAATGAGCAGTTCTTC,CASRLGGVANEQFF
TRBJ2-7,TRBV25-1,TRBD1,.,TGTGCCAGCAGTGTCAGGGTTGACAGGGGCTCCGAGCAGTACTTC,CASSVRVDRGSEQYF
TRBJ1-2,TRBV5-1,.,once,TGCGCCAGCAGCGCCACCGGGACGGGGGACGGCTACACCTTC,CASSATGTGDGYTF
TRBJ2-6,TRBV5-1,.,once,TGCGCCAGCAGCCCCTCGCAAAGCTCTGGGGCCAACGTCCTGACTTTC,CASSPSQSSGANVLTF
TRBJ2-5,TRBV3-1/TRBV3-2,.,few,TGTGCCAGCAGCCAAGGTGTAAGGGATCAAGAGACCCAGTACTTC,CASSQGVRDQETQYF
TRBJ2-1,TRBV14,.,.,TGTGCCAGCAGCCATGACGACGTTATTGACGGCTACAATGAGCAGTTCTTC,CASSHDDVIDGYNEQFF
TRBJ2-7,TRBV5-1,.,.,TGCGCCAGCAGATACGAAGCCTACGAGCAGTACTTC,CASRYEAYEQYF
TRBJ2-3,TRBV29-1,TRBD2,.,TGCAGCGTTGAGGACCGACTAGCGGGTAGCACAGATACGCAGTATTTT,CSVEDRLAGSTDTQYF
TRBJ1-2,TRBV6-6,.,.,TGTGCCAGCAGTTACTCGAGGAGGCAGGCGGACTATGGCTACACCTTC,CASSYSRRQADYGYTF
TRBJ1-1,TRBV30,TRBD1,once,TGTGCCTGGAAGGATGGGACAGGGGGAACTGAAGCTTTCTTT,CAWKDGTGGTEAFF
TRBJ1-5,TRBV11-2,.,.,TGTGCCAGCAGCCCTCTAGATGGGCAGCCCCAGCATTTT,CASSPLDGQPQHF
TRBJ1-4,TRBV19,.,.,TGTGCCAGTAGTGGACAGTTTAAACTGTTTTTT,CASSGQFKLFF
TRBJ2-7,TRBV11-2,TRBD2,.,TGTGCCAGCAGCCCCTGGGGGGGTCACGAGCAGTACTTC,CASSPWGGHEQYF
TRBJ2-3,TRBV24-1,TRBD1,.,TGTGCCACCAGTGAGCCGGGGACAGCTACCAATGCCACAGATACGCAGTATTTT,CATSEPGTATNATDTQYF
TRBJ1-1,TRBV10-2,.,.,TGCGCCAGCAGAGACGGGTGGGTCCCTGAAGCTTTCTTT,CASRDGWVPEAFF
TRBJ2-2,TRBV6-1,.,.,TGTGCCAGCAGTGAAGCTGACACCGGGGAGCTGTTTTTT,CASSEADTGELFF
TRBJ2-7,TRBV11-2,TRBD1,.,TGTGCCAGCAGCTTGGGGACAGGGGAAAGGTCCTACGAGCAGTACTTC,CASSLGTGERSYEQYF
TRBJ2-5,TRBV2,.,.,TGTGCCAGCAGTGGAGACTGGAACCAAGAGACCCAGTACTTC,CASSGDWNQETQYF
TRBJ2-7,TRBV14,TRBD1,.,TGTGCCAGCAGCCAAGTGTACAGGGGAACGTACGAGCAGTACTTC,CASSQVYRGTYEQYF
TRBJ2-2,TRBV2,.,once,TGTGCCACCCGGGGGTGGGTGTCCACCGGGGAGCTGTTTTTT,CATRGWVSTGELFF
TRBJ1-5,TRBV7-8,.,once,TGTGCCAGCAGCTCGGGCTTAACAGGGATAGGTAATCAGCCCCAGCATTTT,CASSSGLTGIGNQPQHF
TRBJ2-2,TRBV6-5,.,.,TGTGCCAGCAGTTACGATCGGGGGAGGAACACCGGGGAGCTGTTTTTT,CASSYDRGRNTGELFF
TRBJ2-3,TRBV19,TRBD2,.,TGTGCCACGAGACTAGCGGGGGACACAGATACGCAGTATTTT,CATRLAGDTDTQYF
TRBJ1-5,TRBV30,.,.,TGTGCCTGGAGTGTAAACGCCAATCAGCCCCAGCATTTT,CAWSVNANQPQHF
TRBJ2-5,TRBV19,TRBD1,.,TGTGCCAGTAGTACCAACCTATGGGACAGGGGAGAGACCCAGTACTTC,CASSTNLWDRGETQYF
TRBJ1-5,TRBV7-2,.,few,TGTGCCAGCAGCTCACCTGGTCAGCCCCAGCATTTT,CASSSPGQPQHF
TRBJ2-1,TRBV12-2,.,.,TGTGCAAGTCGCTTAGCGCGGCCAAGAAATGAGCAGTTCTTC,CASRLARPRNEQFF
TRBJ2-1,TRBV5-4,.,.,TGTGCCAGCAGCTTGGTTGGGACACCGGAGGCAATGGGTGAGCAGTTCTTC,CASSLVGTPEAMGEQFF
TRBJ2-4,TRBV19,TRBD1,.,TGTGCCAGTAGTACGCACAGGGGCATTCAGTACTTC,CASSTHRGIQYF
TRBJ2-1,TRBV7-9,TRBD2,.,TGTGCCAGCAGCTTGGGGACTAGCGTTTCTGACAATGAGCAGTTCTTC,CASSLGTSVSDNEQFF
TRBJ2-7,TRBV5-6,TRBD1,.,TGTGCCAGCAGCGGGTCCCGGGACAGGGCGCCCTACGAGCAGTACTTC,CASSGSRDRAPYEQYF
TRBJ2-3,TRBV19,TRBD2,.,TGTGCCAGTAGCCGCGGGGGGTACACAGATACGCAGTATTTT,CASSRGGYTDTQYF